A selection of T cell receptor beta chains follows, all from one sample in a study of radiotherapy plus CTLA-4 blockade in lung cancer. Libraries were prepared by immunoSEQ multiplex PCR; TCRdb keeps only in-frame clonotypes and omits some of them. The sample holds 95,000 to 150,000 clones, 90% seen once. This sample comprised peripheral blood, obtained from a patient treated with radiotherapy plus ipilimumab. These receptor sequences come from a human donor with non-small cell lung cancer that progressed on radiotherapy plus ipilimumab. The CDR3 runs from the conserved cysteine through the conserved F or W. The order of the fields is J gene, CDR3 length, clone size, D gene, V gene, CDR3 protein, CDR3 DNA. The D gene is left open where the match is weak. Clone sizes are given selectively: once, few, many, or a class where the clone is expanded.

J gene: TRBJ1-3
CDR3 length: 16
clone size: -
D gene: TRBD1
V gene: TRBV4-2
CDR3 protein: CASSQADRDSGNTIYF
CDR3 DNA: TGTGCCAGCAGCCAAGCCGACAGGGACTCTGGAAACACCATATATTTT

J gene: TRBJ1-5
CDR3 length: 13
clone size: -
D gene: -
V gene: TRBV5-1
CDR3 protein: CASSLVSNQPQHF
CDR3 DNA: TGCGCCAGCAGCTTGGTTAGCAATCAGCCCCAGCATTTT

J gene: TRBJ1-2
CDR3 length: 15
clone size: -
D gene: -
V gene: TRBV5-1
CDR3 protein: CASSLGPGPNYGYTF
CDR3 DNA: TGCGCCAGCAGCTTGGGGCCAGGTCCCAACTATGGCTACACCTTC

J gene: TRBJ2-5
CDR3 length: 16
clone size: once
D gene: -
V gene: TRBV7-8
CDR3 protein: CASSFSQRILGETQYF
CDR3 DNA: TGTGCCAGCAGCTTTAGTCAGCGCATCCTTGGGGAGACCCAGTACTTC

J gene: TRBJ2-3
CDR3 length: 16
clone size: -
D gene: TRBD2
V gene: TRBV6-1
CDR3 protein: CASSVLGTSGTDTQYF
CDR3 DNA: TGTGCCAGCAGTGTCCTCGGGACTAGCGGCACAGATACGCAGTATTTT

J gene: TRBJ2-7
CDR3 length: 11
clone size: once
D gene: -
V gene: TRBV27
CDR3 protein: CASTSGDEQYF
CDR3 DNA: TGTGCCAGCACTTCGGGGGACGAGCAGTACTTC

J gene: TRBJ1-2
CDR3 length: 15
clone size: -
D gene: TRBD1
V gene: TRBV18
CDR3 protein: CASSPDRGLVYGYTF
CDR3 DNA: TGTGCCAGCTCACCAGACAGGGGCTTGGTCTATGGCTACACCTTC

J gene: TRBJ1-3
CDR3 length: 15
clone size: -
D gene: TRBD1
V gene: TRBV2
CDR3 protein: CASRRTGEIGNTIYF
CDR3 DNA: TGTGCCAGCAGAAGGACAGGGGAGATAGGAAACACCATATATTTT

J gene: TRBJ2-1
CDR3 length: 18
clone size: -
D gene: TRBD2
V gene: TRBV7-9
CDR3 protein: CASSPSAGTSGTLWEQFF
CDR3 DNA: TGTGCCAGCAGCCCCTCCGCCGGGACTAGCGGGACCCTATGGGAGCAGTTCTTC

J gene: TRBJ2-7
CDR3 length: 14
clone size: -
D gene: -
V gene: TRBV5-1
CDR3 protein: CASSLVLASDEQYF
CDR3 DNA: TGCGCCAGCAGCTTGGTTCTAGCCAGCGACGAGCAGTACTTC

J gene: TRBJ2-5
CDR3 length: 14
clone size: -
D gene: -
V gene: TRBV7-2
CDR3 protein: CASSLVAGGETQYF
CDR3 DNA: TGTGCCAGCAGCTTAGTGGCAGGCGGCGAGACCCAGTACTTC

J gene: TRBJ1-2
CDR3 length: 13
clone size: -
D gene: TRBD1
V gene: TRBV19
CDR3 protein: CASRQGQMDGYTF
CDR3 DNA: TGTGCCAGTAGACAGGGACAGATGGATGGCTACACCTTC

J gene: TRBJ2-1
CDR3 length: 13
clone size: -
D gene: -
V gene: TRBV2
CDR3 protein: CASKRSGGYEQFF
CDR3 DNA: TGTGCCAGCAAAAGGTCGGGGGGCTATGAGCAGTTCTTC

J gene: TRBJ2-2
CDR3 length: 17
clone size: -
D gene: -
V gene: TRBV19
CDR3 protein: CASSILTPTGSTGELFF
CDR3 DNA: TGTGCCAGTAGTATATTGACCCCCACAGGGAGCACCGGGGAGCTGTTTTTT

J gene: TRBJ2-1
CDR3 length: 16
clone size: -
D gene: -
V gene: TRBV9
CDR3 protein: CASKERLALSYNEQFF
CDR3 DNA: TGTGCCAGCAAAGAGAGGCTCGCCCTCTCCTACAATGAGCAGTTCTTC

J gene: TRBJ1-2
CDR3 length: 16
clone size: -
D gene: -
V gene: TRBV10-3
CDR3 protein: CAISEWGGRDRLGYTF
CDR3 DNA: TGTGCCATCAGTGAGTGGGGGGGGCGCGACCGGCTTGGCTACACCTTC

J gene: TRBJ2-7
CDR3 length: 15
clone size: -
D gene: -
V gene: TRBV7-9
CDR3 protein: CASPTPGQSPREQYF
CDR3 DNA: TGTGCCAGCCCCACCCCGGGACAATCACCTAGGGAGCAGTACTTC

J gene: TRBJ2-7
CDR3 length: 15
clone size: -
D gene: TRBD2
V gene: TRBV19
CDR3 protein: CASSIAGLTDYEQYF
CDR3 DNA: TGTGCCAGTAGTATTGCGGGACTAACTGACTACGAGCAGTACTTC

J gene: TRBJ2-5
CDR3 length: 13
clone size: few
D gene: -
V gene: TRBV19
CDR3 protein: CASRLAAGETQYF
CDR3 DNA: TGTGCCAGCAGATTAGCGGCGGGGGAGACCCAGTACTTC

J gene: TRBJ1-3
CDR3 length: 14
clone size: -
D gene: -
V gene: TRBV5-1
CDR3 protein: CASSLAGLGNTIYF
CDR3 DNA: TGCGCCAGCAGCCTCGCGGGCCTTGGAAACACCATATATTTT

J gene: TRBJ1-4
CDR3 length: 13
clone size: -
D gene: -
V gene: TRBV18
CDR3 protein: CASSPLLGGQLFF
CDR3 DNA: TGTGCCAGCTCACCTCTTTTGGGGGGGCAGCTGTTTTTT

J gene: TRBJ2-3
CDR3 length: 15
clone size: -
D gene: -
V gene: TRBV6-5
CDR3 protein: CASSLGWTSTDTQYF
CDR3 DNA: TGTGCCAGCAGTCTCGGATGGACTAGCACAGATACGCAGTATTTT

J gene: TRBJ1-1
CDR3 length: 14
clone size: -
D gene: TRBD1
V gene: TRBV6-5
CDR3 protein: CASSRDRVNTEAFF
CDR3 DNA: TGTGCCAGCAGTCGAGACAGGGTAAACACTGAAGCTTTCTTT

J gene: TRBJ1-2
CDR3 length: 15
clone size: -
D gene: -
V gene: TRBV2
CDR3 protein: CASRAAPGAQKGYTF
CDR3 DNA: TGTGCCAGCAGGGCCGCCCCCGGGGCCCAAAAGGGCTACACCTTC

J gene: TRBJ1-5
CDR3 length: 16
clone size: -
D gene: -
V gene: TRBV7-8
CDR3 protein: CASSLAPGGGSQPQHF
CDR3 DNA: TGTGCCAGCAGCTTAGCTCCGGGCGGGGGGAGTCAGCCCCAGCATTTT

J gene: TRBJ2-7
CDR3 length: 15
clone size: once
D gene: TRBD1
V gene: TRBV5-1
CDR3 protein: CASSLEGAAAYEQYF
CDR3 DNA: TGCGCCAGCAGCTTGGAGGGGGCCGCAGCCTACGAGCAGTACTTC

J gene: TRBJ2-5
CDR3 length: 12
clone size: -
D gene: -
V gene: TRBV7-9
CDR3 protein: CASSRTSETQYF
CDR3 DNA: TGTGCCAGCAGCCGGACATCAGAGACCCAGTACTTC

J gene: TRBJ2-7
CDR3 length: 11
clone size: -
D gene: -
V gene: TRBV21-1
CDR3 protein: CADRLACEQYF
CDR3 DNA: TGTGCCGACAGACTAGCGTGCGAGCAGTACTTC

J gene: TRBJ2-1
CDR3 length: 15
clone size: -
D gene: TRBD2
V gene: TRBV9
CDR3 protein: CASSATSGSYNEQFF
CDR3 DNA: TGTGCCAGCAGCGCGACTAGCGGGAGCTACAATGAGCAGTTCTTC

J gene: TRBJ1-5
CDR3 length: 14
clone size: -
D gene: -
V gene: TRBV9
CDR3 protein: CASSLTWGNQPQHF
CDR3 DNA: TGTGCCAGCAGTCTTACTTGGGGGAATCAGCCCCAGCATTTT

J gene: TRBJ1-1
CDR3 length: 15
clone size: -
D gene: TRBD1
V gene: TRBV5-1
CDR3 protein: CASSSAFGQGTEAFF
CDR3 DNA: TGCGCCAGCAGCTCCGCGTTTGGACAGGGGACTGAAGCTTTCTTT

J gene: TRBJ1-4
CDR3 length: 17
clone size: -
D gene: -
V gene: TRBV2
CDR3 protein: CASSELIFGTGAEKLFF
CDR3 DNA: TGTGCCAGCAGTGAATTAATCTTCGGGACGGGGGCGGAAAAACTGTTTTTT

J gene: TRBJ1-3
CDR3 length: 12
clone size: -
D gene: -
V gene: TRBV6-5
CDR3 protein: CASRGPGNTIYF
CDR3 DNA: TGTGCCAGCAGGGGGCCTGGAAACACCATATATTTT

J gene: TRBJ2-7
CDR3 length: 16
clone size: -
D gene: -
V gene: TRBV27
CDR3 protein: CASSSGPGGPSYEQYF
CDR3 DNA: TGTGCCAGCAGTTCCGGCCCCGGGGGACCCTCCTACGAGCAGTACTTC

J gene: TRBJ2-7
CDR3 length: 17
clone size: -
D gene: TRBD2
V gene: TRBV5-6
CDR3 protein: CASSWGTSGGSSYEQYF
CDR3 DNA: TGTGCCAGCAGCTGGGGAACTAGCGGAGGGAGCTCCTACGAGCAGTACTTC

J gene: TRBJ2-7
CDR3 length: 13
clone size: -
D gene: -
V gene: TRBV5-1
CDR3 protein: CTFAGQPPYEQYF
CDR3 DNA: TGCACTTTCGCCGGGCAGCCCCCCTACGAGCAGTACTTC

J gene: TRBJ1-2
CDR3 length: 15
clone size: -
D gene: -
V gene: TRBV6-1
CDR3 protein: CASSNLGHGILGYTF
CDR3 DNA: TGTGCCAGCAGTAACTTAGGACACGGTATCCTTGGCTACACCTTC

J gene: TRBJ1-1
CDR3 length: 15
clone size: once
D gene: -
V gene: TRBV9
CDR3 protein: CASSPRWAPSSEAFF
CDR3 DNA: TGTGCCAGCAGCCCCCGTTGGGCCCCATCCTCTGAAGCTTTCTTT

J gene: TRBJ2-3
CDR3 length: 16
clone size: once
D gene: -
V gene: TRBV15
CDR3 protein: CATSRDKQGATDTQYF
CDR3 DNA: TGTGCCACCAGCAGAGATAAACAGGGAGCTACAGATACGCAGTATTTT

J gene: TRBJ1-4
CDR3 length: 15
clone size: few
D gene: -
V gene: TRBV6-5
CDR3 protein: CASSSTGGPFEKLFF
CDR3 DNA: TGTGCCAGCAGTTCGACGGGGGGCCCTTTTGAAAAACTGTTTTTT

J gene: TRBJ2-1
CDR3 length: 18
clone size: -
D gene: -
V gene: TRBV5-1
CDR3 protein: CASSFVSVGPASYNEQFF
CDR3 DNA: TGCGCCAGCAGTTTTGTGAGTGTCGGTCCAGCCTCCTACAATGAGCAGTTCTTC

J gene: TRBJ2-2
CDR3 length: 17
clone size: -
D gene: -
V gene: TRBV2
CDR3 protein: CASSAVRKGDYTGELFF
CDR3 DNA: TGTGCCAGCAGTGCGGTCAGGAAGGGGGATTACACCGGGGAGCTGTTTTTT

J gene: TRBJ2-7
CDR3 length: 16
clone size: -
D gene: TRBD1
V gene: TRBV27
CDR3 protein: CASSRLVTGGPYEQYF
CDR3 DNA: TGTGCCAGCAGTCGCCTGGTGACAGGGGGCCCCTACGAGCAGTACTTC

J gene: TRBJ2-1
CDR3 length: 14
clone size: -
D gene: -
V gene: TRBV11-3
CDR3 protein: CASSSRSSYNEQFF
CDR3 DNA: TGTGCCAGCAGCAGTAGGAGCTCCTACAATGAGCAGTTCTTC

J gene: TRBJ1-4
CDR3 length: 14
clone size: -
D gene: -
V gene: TRBV2
CDR3 protein: CASSVSPAVEKLFF
CDR3 DNA: TGTGCCAGCAGTGTGTCCCCGGCGGTTGAAAAACTGTTTTTT

J gene: TRBJ1-2
CDR3 length: 12
clone size: -
D gene: -
V gene: TRBV5-4
CDR3 protein: CASAGGDYGYTF
CDR3 DNA: TGTGCTTCCGCGGGGGGAGACTATGGCTACACCTTC